The 23 T cell receptor beta chains reported below all come from one sample, sequenced in a study of T cells in Graves' hyperthyroidism and ophthalmopathy (dated by TCRdb to between 2018 and 2021). Receptors were amplified or captured by multiplex PCR. TCRdb names Illumina HiSeq 2000 as the instrument used. TCR beta CDR3 regions were amplified from RNA transcripts. For the first round of RT-PCR on the TCR CDR3, the HTBI primer set was used together with the Qiagen OneStep RT-PCR kit. TCRdb passed the public sequencing reads through fastp at Q25 and MiXCR, retaining productive beta sequences. Merged by CDR3 protein, the rows form single entries marked with the most common genes and DNA. The sample includes more than 350,000 distinct CDR3 sequences, with about a sixth observed a single time. The ten largest clonotypes hold around a third of the sample. The sequencing sample was made of blood. The receptors shown here come from a woman between 25 and 40 years old with Graves' hyperthyroidism that later progressed to Graves' ophthalmopathy.

This clonotype has at least ten counts. The rearrangement joins TRBV7-9 to TRBJ2-3; TRBD2 aligns across 7 bases. V shed 6 bases and J 5 bases; nucleotides not matched to a gene: 17. Per the germline V gene, CDR1 is SEHNR and CDR2 is FQNEAQ (reference sequence). The CDR3 runs 17 residues. CDR3 amino acids: CASSFMEGGRSGDTQYF. The CDR3, as DNA: TGTGCCAGCAGTTTTATGGAAGGCGGGAGATCGGGAGATACGCAGTATTTT. Looking up the rest from reference TRBV7-9 and TRBJ2-3 gives the full variable domain: DTGVSQNPRHKITKRGQNVTFRCDPISEHNRLYWYRQTLGQGPEFLTYFQNEAQLEKSRLLSDRFSAERPKGSFSTLEIQRTEQGDSAMYLCASSFMEGGRSGDTQYFGPGTRLTVL.

This clonotype was seen repeatedly, ten times or more. This sequence joins TRBV28 and TRBJ2-1, with D tentatively TRBD1 or TRBD2 (5 bases each). The CDR3 is 12 amino acids. V lost 2 bases and J lost 9, with 8 bases in between. Per the germline V gene, CDR1 is MDHEN and CDR2 is SYDVKM. CDR3 in DNA: TGTGCCAGCAGTTTAGGGGGTGCTGAGCAGTTCTTC. As protein: CASSLGGAEQFF.

The table lists this clonotype with many counts. The gene calls are TRBV6-1 and TRBJ2-5; 9 bases are a match to TRBD1. V gave up 5 bases and J gave up 7 bases; unmatched junction bases: 14. The CDR3 is 16 residues long. Germline V gives CDR1 MNHNS, CDR2 SASEGT. The chain's CDR3 is CASSTFLSQGAVTQYF. Here the CDR3 DNA reads TGTGCCAGCAGTACGTTCTTGTCACAGGGGGCGGTGACCCAGTACTTC.

This clonotype has only one observation. The gene calls are TRBV5-5 and TRBJ2-7, with 13 bases aligning to TRBD2. The CDR3 loop spans 16 amino acids. The V segment lost 3 bases and the J segment 5 bases; nucleotides outside the gene matches: 8. The germline gives CDR1 SGHKS, CDR2 YYEKEE (reference sequence). The CDR3 region has the DNA TGTGCCAGCAGCTCTCCGGGGACTAGCGGGACACACGAGCAGTACTTC. This codes for CASSSPGTSGTHEQYF.

The chain joins TRBV29-1 to TRBJ2-7; no reliable D call. This CDR3 comprises 11 residues. Germline V gene lookup returns CDR1 SQVTM and CDR2 ANQGSEA. Trimming removed 6 bases at V and 2 bases at J, with 8 bases between. Here the CDR3 DNA reads TGCAGCGTCACTGTAGCCTACGAGCAGTACTTC. Translation: CSVTVAYEQYF.

This clonotype has at least ten counts. The J gene is TRBJ2-1, the V gene TRBV20-1; 9 nucleotides match TRBD2. The trim removed 3 bases at V and 0 bases at J, leaving 3 bases unmatched. The CDR3 consists of 15 residues. Germline CDR1 DFQATT, CDR2 SNEGSKA (reference sequence). CDR3 nucleotides: TGCAGTGCTAGCAGCGGGGGGAACTCCTACAATGAGCAGTTCTTC. It specifies CSASSGGNSYNEQFF.

This clonotype occurred many times. The chain employs TRBV29-1 and TRBJ1-1; maybe TRBD1 (5 bases). The CDR3 spans 12 residues. Trimming removed 3 bases from V and 7 bases from J, with 12 bases in between. The germline V gene has CDR1 SQVTM and CDR2 ANQGSEA. The DNA for the CDR3 is TGCAGCGTTGAGGAGGTACAGGTTGAAGCTTTCTTT. This translates into CSVEEVQVEAFF.

The chain is built from TRBV20-1 and TRBJ2-1, with 9 bases lining up with TRBD2. The ends lost 5 bases at V and 3 bases at J; junction bases unmatched: 5. The CDR3 consists of 14 residues. In germline, CDR1 is DFQATT, CDR2 SNEGSKA (reference sequence). CDR3 nucleotide sequence: TGCAGTGCTTTAGCGGGAGACCGCTACAATGAGCAGTTCTTC. Translation: CSALAGDRYNEQFF.

This clonotype has a handful of counts. The chain couples TRBV3-1 to TRBJ1-2; weak D call: TRBD1 (5 bases). CDR3 length: 17 amino acids. Trimming took off 4 bases at V and 4 bases at J, with 22 bases between the two ends. Germline loops: CDR1 LGHDT, CDR2 YNNKEL (reference sequence). DNA for the CDR3: TGTGCCAGCAGCCCTTCAGGGAAATGGCACGGTAGCTATGGCTACACCTTC. Amino acid sequence: CASSPSGKWHGSYGYTF.

The sample holds a few counts of this clonotype. The chain carries TRBV4-2 and TRBJ2-3; D is perhaps TRBD2 (6 bases). V was clipped by 0 bases and J by 1 base, with 14 bases between them. This CDR3 contains 17 residues. Germline lookup yields CDR1 LGHNA and CDR2 YNFKEQ. The CDR3 bases are TGTGCCAGCAGCCAAGATGTGGGGGGAAGGGGCACAGATACGCAGTATTTT. It specifies CASSQDVGGRGTDTQYF.

Remarks on this clonotype: A much larger clone differs by one base, so this may be a read error. This chain joins TRBV7-8 and TRBJ2-1; 9 positions agree with TRBD1. This CDR3 comprises 16 residues. The germline CDR1 and CDR2 sequences are SGHVS and FQNEAQ. CDR3: CASSLGGQGFYDEQFF. CDR3 DNA: TGTGCCAGCAGCTTAGGCGGACAGGGGTTCTACGATGAGCAGTTCTTC.

At least ten counts were recorded for this clonotype. V is TRBV18 and J is TRBJ2-1, with TRBD2 identical over 7 bases. The ends lost 3 bases at V and 7 bases at J; junction bases unmatched: 3. The germline V gene has CDR1 KGHSH and CDR2 LQKENI. There are 13 residues in the CDR3. For the CDR3, the DNA is TGTGCCAGCTCACCTAGGACTAGTAATGAGCAGTTCTTC. Translation: CASSPRTSNEQFF.

In its sample, this clonotype was seen a few times. The chain joins TRBV28 to TRBJ1-5; the match to TRBD1 covers 8 bases. This CDR3 contains 15 residues. The germline V gene has CDR1 MDHEN and CDR2 SYDVKM. The J segment lost 4 bases and the V segment lost 2 bases, leaving 4 bases of the junction unmatched. The CDR3 DNA reads TGTGCCAGCAGTTTACCAGGGGGCCGAAATCAGCCCCAGCATTTT. Translated, it gives CASSLPGGRNQPQHF.

This clonotype was observed at least ten times. This rearrangement joins TRBV27 to TRBJ1-3; tentatively, D is TRBD1 (5 bases). The ends were cut back, 6 bases at V and 1 base at J, with 13 bases in the middle. The CDR3 has 15 amino acids. Germline CDR1 is MNHEY and CDR2 is SMNVEV (reference sequence). In DNA, the CDR3 is TGTGCCAGCAGCATGGGGGGGGGTTCTGGAAACACCATATATTTT. Residues: CASSMGGGSGNTIYF.

In this sample, this clonotype turned up many times. V gene TRBV28 combines with J gene TRBJ1-1, with no clear D. CDR3 length: 12 residues. Germline lookup yields CDR1 MDHEN and CDR2 SYDVKM. The V gene lost 11 bases and the J gene lost 0 bases, with 10 bases spanning the gap. CDR3 amino acids: CAPQCMNTEAFF. CDR3 nucleotide sequence: TGTGCCCCCCAGTGCATGAACACTGAAGCTTTCTTT. The full variable domain, rest sourced from reference TRBV28 and TRBJ1-1, is DVKVTQSSRYLVKRTGEKVFLECVQDMDHENMFWYRQDPGLGLRLIYFSYDVKMKEKGDIPEGYSVSREKKERFSLILESASTNQTSMYLCAPQCMNTEAFFGQGTRLTVV.

This clonotype has at least ten counts. CDR3 in DNA: TGCGCCAGCAGTGTATCCGAGGACAGGGTCGGGAATGAGCAGTTCTTC. Translated: CASSVSEDRVGNEQFF. The chain couples TRBV10-2 to TRBJ2-1; 8 nucleotides align to TRBD1. Trimming removed 4 bases from V and 7 bases from J; junction bases left unmatched: 12. The CDR3 runs to 16 residues. Per germline, CDR1 WSHSY and CDR2 SAAADI.

There are many counts of this clonotype. This chain links TRBV2 with TRBJ1-4, with 7 bases identical to TRBD1. V shed 6 bases, J shed 5 bases, and the junction held 9 bases outside the gene matches. CDR1 is SNHLY and CDR2 is FYNNEI in the germline V gene. The CDR3 covers 15 residues. The CDR3 protein is CASRAWGQRNEKLFF. In DNA, the CDR3 is TGTGCCAGCAGGGCTTGGGGACAGAGGAATGAAAAACTGTTTTTT. Drawing the rest from reference TRBV2 and TRBJ1-4, the complete variable domain is EPEVTQTPSHQVTQMGQEVILRCVPISNHLYFYWYRQILGQKVEFLVSFYNNEISEKSEIFDDQFSVERPDGSNFTLKIRSTKLEDSAMYFCASRAWGQRNEKLFFGSGTQLSVL.

There are a few counts of this clonotype. The rearrangement uses TRBV7-9 and TRBJ1-4; 8 nucleotides match TRBD1. CDR1 and CDR2 from the germline V gene are SEHNR and FQNEAQ (reference sequence). This CDR3 comprises 15 residues. V was clipped by 4 bases and J by 8 bases; unmatched bases: 9. CDR3 in amino acids: CASSSGQGRIEKLFF. The CDR3 coding sequence is TGTGCCAGCAGCTCAGGACAGGGTAGAATCGAAAAACTGTTTTTT.

Ten or more counts support this clonotype. The gene calls are TRBV20-1 and TRBJ1-6; TRBD1 matches 10 bases. Germline V gene data show CDR1 as DFQATT and CDR2 as SNEGSKA (reference sequence). The CDR3 has 16 amino acids. The junction had 11 bases not matched to a gene; V was cut back by 5 bases and J by 7 bases. The CDR3 protein is CSAPNPDRGTNSPLHF. DNA of the CDR3: TGCAGTGCTCCCAACCCGGACAGGGGGACGAATTCACCCCTCCACTTT.

This clonotype was detected ten times or more. As DNA, the CDR3 is TGTGCCAGCAGCCCACAGGGGGTTACCTACGAGCAGTACTTC. The encoded protein is CASSPQGVTYEQYF. The chain recombines TRBV12-3 or TRBV12-4 with TRBJ2-7; TRBD1 aligns across 8 bases. The CDR3 runs 14 residues. V shed 6 bases and J 2 bases; nucleotides not matched to a gene: 6.

This clonotype has just a few counts. This chain connects TRBV29-1 to TRBJ2-7; D unclear. The length of the CDR3 is 12 residues. Trimming shortened V by 6 bases and J by 3 bases, and 12 bases separated the two germline ends. Looked up from germline, CDR1 is SQVTM and CDR2 is ANQGSEA. CDR3 sequence (DNA): TGCAGCGTCGGTGGCAGTAACTACGAGCAGTACTTC. This codes for CSVGGSNYEQYF.

V and J are TRBV25-1 and TRBJ1-1; D gene unclear. Trimming took 7 bases from V and 6 from J, leaving 15 bases between them. The CDR3 contains 13 residues. CDR1 is MGHDK and CDR2 is SYGVNS in the germline V gene. The chain's CDR3 is CASKEYGSPEAFF. For the CDR3, the DNA is TGTGCCAGCAAAGAATACGGGAGCCCTGAAGCTTTCTTT. Complete variable domain (other parts from reference TRBV25-1 and TRBJ1-1): EADIYQTPRYLVIGTGKKITLECSQTMGHDKMYWYQQDPGMELHLIHYSYGVNSTEKGDLSSESTVSRIRTEHFPLTLESARPSHTSQYLCASKEYGSPEAFFGQGTRLTVV.

This clonotype occurred many times. The CDR3 coding sequence is TGTGCCTGGAGTACATACACCTCTGGAAACACCATATATTTT. This codes for CAWSTYTSGNTIYF. This chain links TRBV30 with TRBJ1-3, with D hard to call. V was clipped by 2 bases and J by 0 bases, with 8 bases between them. The CDR3 has 14 residues. CDR1 GTSNPN and CDR2 SVGIG come from the germline V gene (reference sequence). Full variable domain (remainder filled in from reference TRBV30 and TRBJ1-3): SQTIHQWPATLVQPVGSPLSLECTVEGTSNPNLYWYRQAAGRGLQLLFYSVGIGQISSEVPQNLSASRPQDRQFILSSKKLLLSDSGFYLCAWSTYTSGNTIYFGEGSWLTVV.